This is a list of T cell receptor beta chains from one sample in a study of monozygotic twins with inflammatory bowel disease. TCRdb re-called the 5' RACE reads and shows each CDR3 protein once, DNA omitted. The sample totals tens of thousands of distinct CDR3 sequences; its top ten clones hold about 4.9%. Sequenced sample: blood. The source of these receptors is a human donor with ulcerative colitis or Crohn's disease, or a healthy co-twin of an affected twin (not recorded which). Each CDR3 is given with its conserved first and last residue. The order of the fields is J gene, V gene, CDR3 protein.

j_gene: TRBJ1-3
v_gene: TRBV4-1
CDR3aa: CASSQESLGAGNTIYF

j_gene: TRBJ2-5
v_gene: TRBV29-1
CDR3aa: CSARQAQETQYF

j_gene: TRBJ2-1
v_gene: TRBV29-1
CDR3aa: CSGGNGFNEQFF

j_gene: TRBJ2-7
v_gene: TRBV2
CDR3aa: CASSEKGRGNAGAEQYF

j_gene: TRBJ2-5
v_gene: TRBV11-2
CDR3aa: CASSTGTSGLRETQYF

j_gene: TRBJ2-7
v_gene: TRBV7-2
CDR3aa: CASSPEPGQYEQYF

j_gene: TRBJ2-1
v_gene: TRBV12-3/TRBV12-4
CDR3aa: CASRRTSGRNEQFF

j_gene: TRBJ2-3
v_gene: TRBV29-1
CDR3aa: CSIVTGIITDTQYF

j_gene: TRBJ2-2
v_gene: TRBV6-2/TRBV6-3
CDR3aa: CASSNSQGRTNTGELFF

j_gene: TRBJ2-7
v_gene: TRBV4-3
CDR3aa: CASSQNIAAGGISYEQYF

j_gene: TRBJ1-1
v_gene: TRBV7-9
CDR3aa: CASSFQNTEAFF

j_gene: TRBJ1-4
v_gene: TRBV12-3/TRBV12-4
CDR3aa: CASSAHPGTNEKLFF

j_gene: TRBJ1-4
v_gene: TRBV7-9
CDR3aa: CASSLHGGNEKLFF

j_gene: TRBJ1-5
v_gene: TRBV11-2
CDR3aa: CASSLDSFPNQPQHF

j_gene: TRBJ1-5
v_gene: TRBV19
CDR3aa: CASNLGLQPQHF

j_gene: TRBJ2-3
v_gene: TRBV7-3
CDR3aa: CASSGTGTSTDTQYF

j_gene: TRBJ2-1
v_gene: TRBV28
CDR3aa: CASSPPGLAGNEQFF

j_gene: TRBJ2-7
v_gene: TRBV6-1
CDR3aa: CASSGTAIGEQYF

j_gene: TRBJ2-3
v_gene: TRBV14
CDR3aa: CASSQDLRGTRADTQYF

j_gene: TRBJ2-7
v_gene: TRBV10-2
CDR3aa: CASGGESIYEQYF

j_gene: TRBJ1-3
v_gene: TRBV18
CDR3aa: CASSPQSGSGNTIYF

j_gene: TRBJ2-7
v_gene: TRBV3-1
CDR3aa: CASGAGAYEQYF

j_gene: TRBJ1-1
v_gene: TRBV12-3/TRBV12-4
CDR3aa: CASSTTQNTEAFF

j_gene: TRBJ1-1
v_gene: TRBV20-1
CDR3aa: CSAREPSGRGTEAFF

j_gene: TRBJ1-1
v_gene: TRBV7-2
CDR3aa: CASSLATGSAEAFF